This TCR beta chain appears in the sequencing data of a study of cytomegalovirus exposure and HLA in healthy donors listed by TCRdb under 2017. For context, the study as a whole: An earlier analysis of a few hundred of the donors reported approximately 280 Gb of sequence data and about 120 million unique TCR beta sequences obtained from 180 million or so T cells. Around 300 gigabases of sequencing data and tens of millions of unique TCR sequences were included in an early release covering roughly 600 HLA-typed donors. Of the 300 to 500 genotyped donors, roughly 76% were placed in the genetic ancestry cluster associated with self-reported Caucasian donors. The study aimed to test whether signatures of past pathogen exposure could be identified by cataloging public T cell receptors. The study profiled the T cell repertoires of about 720 subjects by immunosequencing and related them to cytomegalovirus serostatus. In addition to the first cohort of 666 subjects, a separate validation cohort of under 150 different subjects was used. High-throughput TCR immunosequencing, statistical association of individual TCRs with disease status, and machine learning were combined to predict cytomegalovirus infection status. In a later analysis, previously published TCR beta repertoires from some 640 donors were re-analyzed and high-resolution HLA genotyping was added so that TCR occurrence patterns could be studied. The later analysis used no new phenotypic data to find candidate immune exposures, relying instead on TCR beta sequences and their occurrence across donors. In an earlier analysis of 500 to 650 of the donors, high-throughput TCR beta sequencing was used to judge whether each TCR beta V gene segment behaved as functional or pseudogenic. Donor age, sex, ethnicity and CMV serostatus were collected together with the repertoire data. A later genetic analysis used genome-wide SNP genotypes for about three fifths of the 666 donors, treating that subset as a discovery cohort. All discovery cohort repertoires had been generated on a single sequencing platform. Both class I and class II loci were covered by HLA typing, at four-digit resolution. The number of donors typed differed by locus, with 629-630 for A, B, C, DRB1 and DQB1, more than 500 for DQA1, over 600 for DPA1, and some 450 for DPB1. Roughly five DR-DQ haplotypes were handled as single units for association and clustering, since linkage in the cohort was strong. Across roughly 420 genotyped donors of the cohort, an average of approximately 240,000 unique TCR beta nucleotide sequences per donor were sequenced, and about a sixth of those sequences were non-productive. General findings and caveats noted by the study authors: For the cohort, immune exposure information was limited to CMV serostatus. In a later analysis, HLA-associated TCR beta chains showed more clonal expansion and lower generation probabilities than non-associated chains that were equally common. A later genetic analysis reported fewer N-insertions in productive TCRs among donors in an Asian-associated ancestry cluster than the roughly 650-donor mean. A later analysis found that most CMV-associated TCR beta chains appeared HLA-restricted, with HLA associations seemingly driven largely by CMV exposure. In both the original and validation cohorts, the classifier was reported to diagnose cytomegalovirus status with high specificity and sensitivity. In a later analysis, TCR association rates were found to vary across HLA loci, with the most associated TCRs seen for DRB1 alleles and the fewest for HLA-C alleles. Several of the top co-occurrence clusters appeared to be linked to parvovirus B19, influenza, CMV and Epstein-Barr virus, according to a later analysis. The earlier analysis of 587 of the donors excluded over 15 rarely observed V segments, including chromosome 9 orphons, because counts were too low. The authors suggested that the approach could potentially be generalized to other disease states and immunological phenotypes. Linkage disequilibrium might explain the correlated functional status among segregating V segments, but an unknown experimental factor could not be ruled out. In vitro tests confirmed that a few of the cytomegalovirus-associated TCR beta chains recognize cytomegalovirus antigens. Broadly in line with IMGT annotations, most TCR beta V segments showed up in productive rearrangements about 90% or about 30% of the time in an earlier analysis of about 500 of the donors. Across donors, most TCR sequences were observed very rarely, whereas some public TCRs were present in many individuals. An association between a missense DCLRE1C variant and V-gene and J-gene trimming of TCR beta chains was found in a later genetic analysis and replicated in an independent cohort. A group of highly shared sequence variants was considered likely to be a technical artifact of the sequencing pipeline. A further reported finding was that TCR beta sequences accurately predicted the HLA-A and HLA-B alleles for most subjects in the first cohort. The study listed over 150 TCR beta chains as associated with cytomegalovirus. Only TCR beta chains were sequenced in this cohort, and the absence of alpha or paired-chain data limited detectable features. In a later analysis, 16,951 TCR beta sequences were associated with specific HLA alleles at a false discovery rate of 0.05. Roughly uniform sequencing depth across donors was assumed in presence/absence analyses, although this assumption may not hold. When HLA alleles, especially DR and DQ, strongly co-occurred, TCR associations were difficult to assign to individual alleles. HLA typing was unavailable for some donors at each locus, so association tests used only the typed subset.

On this clone: There is no known antigen for this receptor. No qualities accompany the bases; no much larger clone lies one base away.

The cohort consisted of 600 to 700 healthy bone marrow donors. All cohort members were sampled while nominally healthy, although unrecorded immune exposures were likely present. The donor tested CMV seropositive, placing the donor among the 290 or so seropositive members of the cohort. A peripheral blood sample was collected from each donor, and TCR beta sequencing was performed on peripheral blood mononuclear cells. Genomic DNA extraction from the blood cell samples was performed with the Qiagen DNeasy Blood Extraction Kit. Library preparation employed the immunoSEQ multiplex PCR assay. The multiplex PCR relied on a mix of 60 forward primers for TCR Vbeta segments and 13 reverse primers for TCR Jbeta segments. A multiplex PCR assay on genomic DNA amplified the CDR3 region of rearranged TCR beta genes. On the Illumina HiSeq System, the amplified TCR beta libraries were sequenced as 87-base-pair reads. The source study handled its data this way. A later analysis counted approximately 74 million unique TCR beta chains across the 666 repertoires, and roughly 11 million of these chains were shared by at least two donors. A nearest-neighbor algorithm error-corrected the raw reads and collapsed the reads into unique sequences, merging closely related sequences to remove PCR and sequencing errors. Alignment of CDR3 sequences to IMGT reference sequences was used to assign V, D and J gene segments. For a sequence to be retained, a match of at least six nucleotides to both a V gene segment and a J gene segment was required. Rearrangements were classified as productive when the CDR3 lacked stop codons and remained in frame with V and J, and all other rearrangements were classified as non-productive. Following IMGT convention, CDR3 was defined as the stretch from the second conserved V-encoded cysteine to the conserved J-encoded phenylalanine. Sequences without an unambiguous match to a single V gene segment were excluded from the earlier analysis of 500 to 700 of the donors. In an earlier analysis of approximately 590 of the donors, V segments were called functional above 56.7% productive rearrangements and were called segregating when the between-donor standard deviation exceeded 5%. A statistical classification framework was built to diagnose cytomegalovirus status from the catalog of TCR beta chain sequences. V and J gene assignment, in a later analysis, came from comparing TCR nucleotide sequences with IMGT/GENE-DB human TR gene sequences. A later analysis assigned CDR3 sequences and most-parsimonious VDJ recombination scenarios with the TCRdist pipeline. In a later analysis, every TCR beta chain was defined by the combination of its CDR3 amino acid sequence and its V-gene family, and reads without a unique V-gene family were dropped. As a way to deal with suspected cross-contamination and a sequencing artifact, a later analysis dropped more than 500 nucleotide sequences that were highly shared and had low generation probability. For each public chain, a later analysis derived a clonal expansion index from normalized ranks of inferred template counts within each repertoire. Generation probabilities in a later analysis came from a VDJ recombination model fitted to out-of-frame rearrangements, and those results were checked against IGoR. Hypergeometric tests were used in a later analysis to score TCR-TCR, TCR-HLA and TCR-CMV co-occurrence, with a repertoire-size bias correction applied to the TCR pairs. In a later analysis, false discovery rates were estimated by permuting HLA or CMV assignments 20 times. In a later analysis, co-occurring TCRs were grouped with DBSCAN, and TCRdist sequence similarity was added when clustering was performed within HLA-allele-positive subsets. Repertoires with fewer than 30,000 or more than 120,000 public chains were left out of co-occurrence clustering, as were about 5 repertoires with anomalous nucleotide sharing. Entries here come from immuneACCESS through TCRdb and include only in-frame sequences with V and J called. Some clones fail to appear in such tables; in the studies checked, an unresolved V gene covers under half of the shortfall, and the cause of the remainder is unknown. The V and J calls and clone size are taken from that table; D and trimming were inferred from the DNA. The sample table contains about 170,000 clones; only one count was recorded for roughly 79% of them. The top ten clonotypes cover 2.5% to 4% of the sample.

This clonotype originated in a woman aged 45-60 years in good health and CMV-seropositive. The source material was PBMCs.

The CDR3 sequence is CASSQPGTRVRPQHF. The nucleotide sequence reads TGCGCCAGCAGCCAACCCGGGACACGAGTTCGGCCCCAGCATTTT. The chain is assembled from TRBV4-1 and TRBJ1-5; a tentative D call is TRBD1 (6 bases match). V is shortened by 2 bases, J by 9 bases, and the region joining them spans 17 bases. Measured from the cysteine to the phenylalanine, the CDR3 is 15 residues long. Only the CDR3 portion is preserved as DNA: 45 bases, with reading frame beginning at the first base. As encoded in the germline V gene, CDR1 is MGHRA while CDR2 is YSYEKL.